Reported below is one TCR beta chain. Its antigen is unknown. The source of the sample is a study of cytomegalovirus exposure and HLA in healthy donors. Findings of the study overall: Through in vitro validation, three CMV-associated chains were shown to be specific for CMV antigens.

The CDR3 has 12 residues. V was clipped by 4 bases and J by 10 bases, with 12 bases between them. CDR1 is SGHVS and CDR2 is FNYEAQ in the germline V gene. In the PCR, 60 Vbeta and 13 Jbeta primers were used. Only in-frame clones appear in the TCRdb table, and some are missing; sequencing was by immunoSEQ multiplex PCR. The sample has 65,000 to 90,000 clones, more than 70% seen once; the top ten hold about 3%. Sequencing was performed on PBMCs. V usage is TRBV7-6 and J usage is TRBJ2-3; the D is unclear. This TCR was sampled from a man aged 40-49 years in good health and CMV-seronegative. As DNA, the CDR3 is TGTGCCAGCAGCTCTGGCACCCCTTCGCAGTATTTT. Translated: CASSSGTPSQYF.